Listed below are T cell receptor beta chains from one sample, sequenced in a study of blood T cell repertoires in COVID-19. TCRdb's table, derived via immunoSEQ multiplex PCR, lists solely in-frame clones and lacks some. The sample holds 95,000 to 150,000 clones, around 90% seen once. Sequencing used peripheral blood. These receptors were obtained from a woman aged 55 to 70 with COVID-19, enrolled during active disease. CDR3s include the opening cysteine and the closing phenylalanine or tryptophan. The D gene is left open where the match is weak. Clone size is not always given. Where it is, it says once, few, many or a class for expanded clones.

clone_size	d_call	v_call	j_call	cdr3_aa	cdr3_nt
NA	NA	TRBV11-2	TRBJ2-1	CASSSSAGANFGNEQFF	TGTGCCAGCAGCTCCTCCGCAGGGGCGAATTTCGGGAATGAGCAGTTCTTC
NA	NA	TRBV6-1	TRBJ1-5	CASSEPWGVGNQPQHF	TGTGCCAGCAGTGAACCTTGGGGGGTTGGCAATCAGCCCCAGCATTTT
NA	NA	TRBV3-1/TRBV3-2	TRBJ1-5	CASSQTRGGTNQPQHF	TGTGCCAGCAGCCAAACAAGGGGCGGCACCAATCAGCCCCAGCATTTT
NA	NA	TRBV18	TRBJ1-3	CASSPPGRDLPRSGNTIYF	TGTGCCAGCTCACCACCGGGCAGGGATCTACCCCGCTCTGGAAACACCATATATTTT
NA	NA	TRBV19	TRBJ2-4	CASSIRGAKNIQYF	TGTGCCAGTAGTATACGAGGGGCCAAAAACATTCAGTACTTC
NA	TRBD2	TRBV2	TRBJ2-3	CASSETGLAGGRADTQYF	TGTGCCAGCAGTGAAACTGGACTAGCGGGGGGGCGGGCAGATACGCAGTATTTT
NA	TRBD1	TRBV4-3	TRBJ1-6	CASSLLQGTGFSPLHF	TGCGCCAGCAGCCTCTTGCAGGGGACAGGGTTTTCACCCCTCCACTTT
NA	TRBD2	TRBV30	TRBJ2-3	CAWSALAGGADTQYF	TGTGCCTGGAGTGCGCTAGCGGGGGGTGCAGATACGCAGTATTTT
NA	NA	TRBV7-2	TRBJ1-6	CASSRESYNSPLHF	TGTGCCAGCAGCCGGGAATCCTATAATTCACCCCTCCACTTT
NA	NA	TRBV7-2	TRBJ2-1	CASSMNRGGYNEQFF	TGTGCCAGCAGCATGAACAGGGGGGGCTACAATGAGCAGTTCTTC
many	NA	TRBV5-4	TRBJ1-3	CASSLAPEENTIYF	TGTGCCAGCAGCTTGGCCCCTGAGGAAAACACCATATATTTT
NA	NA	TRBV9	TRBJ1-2	CASSPRGFQGYTF	TGTGCCAGCAGCCCGCGGGGTTTTCAAGGCTACACCTTC
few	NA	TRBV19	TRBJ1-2	CASSIWTDSVSNYGYTF	TGTGCCAGTAGTATTTGGACAGACTCAGTGTCCAACTATGGCTACACCTTC
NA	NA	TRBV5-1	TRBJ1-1	CASSLPSTGLNTEAFF	TGCGCCAGCAGCTTGCCCTCAACAGGCTTGAACACTGAAGCTTTCTTT
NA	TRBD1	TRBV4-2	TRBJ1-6	CASSQDPTGGSSPLHF	TGTGCCAGCAGCCAAGACCCAACAGGGGGCTCTTCACCCCTCCACTTT
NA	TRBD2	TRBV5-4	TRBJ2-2	CASSYLSGGASNTGELFF	TGTGCCAGCAGCTACCTGAGCGGGGGGGCCTCGAACACCGGGGAGCTGTTTTTT
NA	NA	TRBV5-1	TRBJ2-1	CASSRLESGSHEQFF	TGCGCCAGCAGCCGACTCGAATCTGGTTCGCATGAGCAGTTCTTC
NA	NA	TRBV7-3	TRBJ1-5	CASSRFTGRWVPYQPQHF	TGTGCCAGCAGCCGTTTCACAGGGCGATGGGTCCCCTATCAGCCCCAGCATTTT
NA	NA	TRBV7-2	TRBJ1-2	CASSPRIGAVGGYTF	TGTGCCAGCAGCCCCCGGATAGGGGCAGTAGGGGGCTACACCTTC
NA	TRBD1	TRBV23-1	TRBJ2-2	CASSQGRGQGGWTGELFF	TGCGCCAGCAGTCAAGGCAGGGGGCAAGGGGGCTGGACCGGGGAGCTGTTTTTT
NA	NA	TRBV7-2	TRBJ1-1	CASSRGLGTTEAFF	TGTGCCAGCAGCAGGGGACTAGGTACAACTGAAGCTTTCTTT
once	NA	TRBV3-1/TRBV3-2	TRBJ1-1	CASSQDWAGMNTEAFF	TGTGCCAGCAGCCAAGATTGGGCAGGGATGAACACTGAAGCTTTCTTT
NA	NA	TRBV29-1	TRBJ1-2	CSVQVSGYGYTF	TGCAGCGTCCAGGTTTCTGGCTATGGCTACACCTTC
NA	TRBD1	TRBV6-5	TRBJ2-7	CASKIRDRVYEQYF	TGTGCCAGCAAGATCCGGGACAGGGTTTACGAGCAGTACTTC
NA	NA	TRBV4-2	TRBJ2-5	CASSQDGPRGYQETQYF	TGTGCCAGCAGCCAAGATGGCCCCAGAGGCTACCAAGAGACCCAGTACTTC
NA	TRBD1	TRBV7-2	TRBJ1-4	CASSSDRGPEKLFF	TGTGCCAGCAGCTCGGACAGGGGGCCTGAAAAACTGTTTTTT
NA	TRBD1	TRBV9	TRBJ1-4	CASSEGTGEGEKLFF	TGTGCCAGCAGCGAGGGGACAGGGGAGGGTGAAAAACTGTTTTTT
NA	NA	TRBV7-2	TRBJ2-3	CASSLRSVDSYF	TGTGCCAGCAGCTTAAGGAGCGTGGATTCGTATTTT
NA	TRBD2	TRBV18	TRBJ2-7	CASSPPRGLSYEQYF	TGTGCCAGCTCACCACCCCGGGGACTAAGCTACGAGCAGTACTTC
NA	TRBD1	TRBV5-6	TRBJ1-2	CASWIEKNRGTNYGYTF	TGTGCCAGCTGGATAGAGAAGAACAGGGGGACTAACTATGGCTACACCTTC
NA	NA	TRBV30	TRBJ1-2	CAWIKGYGYTF	TGTGCCTGGATTAAGGGGTATGGCTACACCTTC
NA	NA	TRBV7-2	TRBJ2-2	CASSQSGVGTGELFF	TGTGCCAGCAGCCAGTCAGGGGTCGGGACCGGGGAGCTGTTTTTT
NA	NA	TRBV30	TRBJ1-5	CAWSDSGVVGNQPQHF	TGTGCCTGGAGTGATTCAGGGGTCGTCGGCAATCAGCCCCAGCATTTT
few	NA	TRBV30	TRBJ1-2	CAWAFGGVGYTF	TGTGCCTGGGCCTTCGGGGGGGTCGGCTACACCTTC
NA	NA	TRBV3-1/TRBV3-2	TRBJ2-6	CASSPINPGWAGANVLTF	TGTGCCAGCAGCCCTATAAACCCGGGTTGGGCTGGGGCCAACGTCCTGACTTTC
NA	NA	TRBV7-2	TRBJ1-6	CASSLRVLGRSPLHF	TGTGCCAGCAGCTTACGGGTCCTCGGTCGTTCACCCCTCCACTTT
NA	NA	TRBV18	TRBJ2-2	CASSRGTHTGELFF	TGTGCCAGCTCACGCGGAACACACACCGGGGAGCTGTTTTTT
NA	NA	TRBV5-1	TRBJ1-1	CASSLGGLEAFF	TGCGCCAGCAGCTTGGGGGGACTCGAAGCTTTCTTT
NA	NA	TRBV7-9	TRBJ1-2	CASSTQGANYGYTF	TGTGCCAGCAGCACCCAAGGGGCGAACTATGGCTACACCTTC
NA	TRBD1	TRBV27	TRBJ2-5	CASGTGRETQYF	TGTGCCAGCGGGACAGGGCGAGAGACCCAGTACTTC
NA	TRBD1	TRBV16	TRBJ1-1	CASSLDTRDRGTAFF	TGTGCCAGCAGCCTTGATACCCGGGACAGGGGGACTGCTTTCTTT
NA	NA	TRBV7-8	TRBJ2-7	CASSLYDSYEQYF	TGTGCCAGCAGCTTATACGACAGCTACGAGCAGTACTTC
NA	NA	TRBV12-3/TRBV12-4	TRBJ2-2	CASSSSRVKLFF	TGTGCCAGCAGTTCCTCCAGGGTTAAGCTGTTTTTT
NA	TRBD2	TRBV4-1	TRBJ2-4	CASSQDRLAGGILAKNIQYF	TGCGCCAGCAGCCAAGATCGGTTGGCGGGGGGGATACTAGCCAAAAACATTCAGTACTTC
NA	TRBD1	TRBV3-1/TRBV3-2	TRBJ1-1	CASSQDWDRLDGAFF	TGTGCCAGCAGCCAAGATTGGGACAGGTTGGACGGTGCTTTCTTT
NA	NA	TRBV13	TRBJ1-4	CASSGPGTTNEKLFF	TGTGCCAGCAGCGGCCCGGGGACAACGAATGAAAAACTGTTTTTT
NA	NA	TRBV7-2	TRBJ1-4	CASSFNRASNEKLFF	TGTGCCAGCAGCTTCAACAGGGCTTCAAATGAAAAACTGTTTTTT
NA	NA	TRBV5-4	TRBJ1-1	CASSLVEGVGTEAFF	TGTGCCAGCAGCTTGGTGGAGGGAGTAGGCACTGAAGCTTTCTTT
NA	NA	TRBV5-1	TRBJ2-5	CASSPPPDRETQYF	TGCGCCAGCAGTCCACCCCCCGATCGGGAGACCCAGTACTTC
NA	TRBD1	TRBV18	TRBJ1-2	CASSLTPGTDNYGYTF	TGTGCCAGCTCATTGACGCCCGGGACAGACAACTATGGCTACACCTTC
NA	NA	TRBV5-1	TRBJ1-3	CASSLTGTGNTIYF	TGCGCCAGCAGCTTGACAGGGACTGGAAACACCATATATTTT
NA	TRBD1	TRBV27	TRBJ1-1	CASSLEGQGAFSEAFF	TGTGCCAGCAGTTTGGAAGGACAGGGGGCCTTTTCTGAAGCTTTCTTT
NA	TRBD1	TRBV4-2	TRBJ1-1	CASSQDLQGMSEAFF	TGTGCCAGCAGCCAAGATCTACAGGGGATGTCTGAAGCTTTCTTT